The entry below describes one T cell receptor beta chain. The record originates from a study of shared clonotypes between healthy human individuals. The repertoire was sequenced with immunoSEQ multiplex PCR; TCRdb's copy has only in-frame clones and lacks some. Here the sample spans approximately 1.9 million clones, 93% being singletons. It was CD45RO-negative cells, positively selected for CCR7, that made up naive CD8 cells, with terminally differentiated effector memory CD45RA+ cells excluded. The V gene's germline CDR1 is SGHTA and CDR2 FQGNSA. CDR3 length: 14 amino acids. V lost 8 bases and J lost 8; bases outside the gene matches: 12.

Input material: naive CD8+ T cells from PBMCs. The V and J genes are TRBV7-2 and TRBJ2-1, with TRBD2 matching 7 bases. This clonotype was obtained from a man aged 18-30 years in good health. Some clones in this sample may be carry-over from other donors' samples. The CDR3 DNA reads as TGTGCCAGCCGGGGCCGGACTAGGGTCCATGAGCAGTTCTTC. Translated: CASRGRTRVHEQFF.